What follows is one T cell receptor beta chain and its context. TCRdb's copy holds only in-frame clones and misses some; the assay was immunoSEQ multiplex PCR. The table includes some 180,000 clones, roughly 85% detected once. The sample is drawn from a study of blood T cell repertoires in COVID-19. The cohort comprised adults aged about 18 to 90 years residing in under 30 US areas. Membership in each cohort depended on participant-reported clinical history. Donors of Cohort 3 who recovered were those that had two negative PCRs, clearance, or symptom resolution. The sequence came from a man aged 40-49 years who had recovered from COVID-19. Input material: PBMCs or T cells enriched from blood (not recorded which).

The CDR3 spells CATAPLLEETQYF. The CDR3 DNA sequence: TGTGCCACAGCCCCTCTGCTAGAAGAGACCCAGTACTTC. V is TRBV24-1 and J is TRBJ2-5; D is unclear. This CDR3 is built from 13 residues. Germline V lookup: CDR1 KGHDR, CDR2 SFDVKD. V was shortened by 10 bases and J by 3 bases, with 14 bases between the two germline ends.